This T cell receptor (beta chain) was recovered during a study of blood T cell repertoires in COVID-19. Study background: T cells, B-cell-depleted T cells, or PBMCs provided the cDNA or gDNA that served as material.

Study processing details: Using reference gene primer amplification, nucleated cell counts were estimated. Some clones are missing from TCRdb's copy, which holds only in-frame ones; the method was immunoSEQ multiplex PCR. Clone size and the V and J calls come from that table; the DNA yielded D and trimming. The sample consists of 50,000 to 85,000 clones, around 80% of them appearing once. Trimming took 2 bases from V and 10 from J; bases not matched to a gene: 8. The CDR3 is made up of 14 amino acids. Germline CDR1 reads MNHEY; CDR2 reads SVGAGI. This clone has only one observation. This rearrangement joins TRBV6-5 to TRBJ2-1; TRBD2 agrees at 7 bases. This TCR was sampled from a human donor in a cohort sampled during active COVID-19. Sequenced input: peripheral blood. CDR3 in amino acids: CASSYRAGQAEQFF. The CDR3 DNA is TGTGCCAGCAGTTACCGAGCGGGGCAGGCGGAGCAGTTCTTC.